This passage covers 5 T cell receptor beta chains from one sample sequenced in a study of T cell clonality in common variable immunodeficiency. Sequenced by immunoSEQ multiplex PCR; TCRdb stores in-frame clones only, minus some. The repertoire consists of about 52,000 clones, none detected only once. Sequenced material: peripheral blood mononuclear cells. All receptors come from a person aged 18 to 70 in good health.

The table lists this clone with many counts. The CDR3 extends 3 residues past the end of the read, so its final part is completed from the germline J gene. The J gene is TRBJ2-1, the V gene TRBV29-1; D not certain. Germline V lookup: CDR1 SQVTM, CDR2 ANQGSEA. CDR3 length: 9 amino acids. V lost 4 bases and J 9 bases, leaving 4 bases between the germline ends. CDR3 protein: CSVGAEQFF. CDR3 DNA, as far as it was read: TGCAGCGTTGGGGCTGAG.

This clone was counted many times. The sequenced fragment ends 3 residues before the CDR3 boundary, so the rest is inferred from the germline J gene. The chain joins TRBV7-8 to TRBJ1-5; D is uncertain. The CDR3 covers 13 residues. The germline CDR1 and CDR2 sequences are SGHVS and FQNEAQ. Trimming left V 3 bases short and J 1 base short, with 4 bases between. CDR3 in amino acids: CASSFQSNQPQHF. Incomplete CDR3 DNA: TGTGCCAGCAGCTTTCAGAGCAATCAGCCC.

The sample holds many counts of this clone. A junction end diverges from the germline sequence, so it may reflect a read error. The read finishes 3 residues shy of the CDR3 end, and the germline J gene is used to complete it. This sequence joins TRBV2 and TRBJ2-3; 7 nucleotides match TRBD1. The CDR3 is 15 residues long. Germline CDR1 is SNHLY and CDR2 is FYNNEI. CDR3 DNA (partial): TGTGCCAGCAGTTCCAACCAGGGGGAGACAGGTACG. It is translated as CASSSNQGETGT. The entire CDR3 is CASSSNQGETGTQYF.

This clone was detected ten times or more. The read falls 3 residues short of the CDR3 end, and the missing part is taken from the germline J gene. The chain has TRBV2 and TRBJ2-3, with TRBD2 matching over 10 bases. The CDR3 totals 14 residues. The V segment lost 11 bases and the J segment 2 bases; nucleotides outside the gene matches: 7. Germline V gives CDR1 SNHLY, CDR2 FYNNEI. CDR3 DNA (partial): TGTGCCTCCTGGACTAGCGGACTCACAGATACG. Translation: CASWTSGLTDT. From start to end, the CDR3 is CASWTSGLTDTQYF.

This clone came up many times. The read comes to an end 3 residues before the CDR3 does, leaving the germline J gene to fill in the end. This chain joins TRBV18 and TRBJ2-7; 10 bases fit TRBD1. The V segment lost 0 bases and the J segment 3 bases; nucleotides outside the gene matches: 5. The length of the CDR3 is 16 residues. Per the germline V gene, CDR1 is KGHSH and CDR2 is LQKENI. The CDR3 DNA, read in part, is TGTGCCAGCTCACCACCGGGACAGGGGAAGTTCTACGAG. Translating it yields CASSPPGQGKFYE. The complete CDR3 reads CASSPPGQGKFYEQYF.